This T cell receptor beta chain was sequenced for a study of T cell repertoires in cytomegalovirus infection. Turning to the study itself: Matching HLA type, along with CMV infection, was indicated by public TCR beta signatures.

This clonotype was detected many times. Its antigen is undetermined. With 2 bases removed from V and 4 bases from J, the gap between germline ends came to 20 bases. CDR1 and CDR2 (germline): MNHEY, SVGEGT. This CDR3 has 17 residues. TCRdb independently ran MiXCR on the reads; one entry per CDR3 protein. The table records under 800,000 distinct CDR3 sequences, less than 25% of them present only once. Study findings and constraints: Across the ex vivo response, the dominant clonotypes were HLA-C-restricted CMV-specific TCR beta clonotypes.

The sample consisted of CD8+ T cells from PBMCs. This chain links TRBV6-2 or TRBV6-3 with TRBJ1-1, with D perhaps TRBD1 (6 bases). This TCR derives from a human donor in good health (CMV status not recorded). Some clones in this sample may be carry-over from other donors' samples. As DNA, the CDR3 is TGTGCCAGCAGTTACGGCATAAACAGGGCTGGAGCCACTGAAGCTTTCTTT. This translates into CASSYGINRAGATEAFF.